What follows are 14 T cell receptor beta chains derived from one specimen sequenced in a study of blood T cell repertoires in COVID-19. Clones were read by immunoSEQ multiplex PCR, and TCRdb kept only the in-frame ones, dropping some. Among 150,000 to 200,000 clones listed, about 81% were seen once. The sequenced sample consisted of peripheral blood. These receptor sequences come from a woman older than 75 with COVID-19, enrolled during active disease.

The genes are TRBV19 and TRBJ1-5, with D maybe TRBD1 (6 bases). Trimming took off 6 bases at V and 3 bases at J, with 21 bases between the two ends. CDR3 length equals 17 residues. Looked up from germline, CDR1 is LNHDA and CDR2 is SQIVND (reference sequence). CDR3 nucleotides: TGTGCCAGTAGCCATGGGCGAGGGGGACACCACAATCAGCCCCAGCATTTT. Its protein product is CASSHGRGGHHNQPQHF.

This chain joins TRBV10-3 and TRBJ2-7; possible D gene TRBD2, 6 bases. V was trimmed by 4 bases and J by 1 base, leaving 11 bases between them. Germline loops: CDR1 ENHRY, CDR2 SYGVKD. The length of the CDR3 is 14 residues. The CDR3 DNA reads TGTGCCATCAGTGCACTTGGGGGGTCCTACGAGCAGTACTTC. It is translated as CAISALGGSYEQYF.

The chain recombines TRBV19 with TRBJ2-2; D may be TRBD1 (6 bases). Germline CDR1 LNHDA, CDR2 SQIVND (reference sequence). This CDR3 comprises 17 residues. V gave up 5 bases and J gave up 0 bases, with 16 bases separating them. Here the CDR3 DNA reads TGTGCCAGTAGTGACCTGGACAAGGGGGCGAACACCGGGGAGCTGTTTTTT. This gives the protein CASSDLDKGANTGELFF.

The V gene is TRBV13, the J gene TRBJ1-2; D not resolved. Germline V gives CDR1 PRHDT, CDR2 FYEKMQ (reference sequence). V lost 0 bases to trimming and J lost 3 bases, with 5 bases between them. The CDR3 sequence is 13 residues long. As DNA, the CDR3 is TGTGCCAGCAGCTTAGGGGAGGACTATGGCTACACCTTC. It is translated as CASSLGEDYGYTF.

In this sample, this clone turned up a few times. The V gene is TRBV5-1, the J gene TRBJ1-3, with D maybe TRBD1 (6 bases). V was cut by 1 base and J by 0 bases, with 8 bases left in between. Germline V gene lookup returns CDR1 SGHRS and CDR2 YFSETQ. The CDR3 consists of 15 residues. DNA for the CDR3: TGCGCCAGCAGCTTGCAGGGGAGCTCTGGAAACACCATATATTTT. This sequence encodes CASSLQGSSGNTIYF.

The J gene is TRBJ1-1, the V gene TRBV7-6, with D perhaps matching TRBD1 (6 bases). CDR1 is SGHVS and CDR2 is FNYEAQ in the germline V gene. Trimming removed 5 bases from V and 2 bases from J, with 12 bases in between. The CDR3 covers 14 residues. The CDR3 bases are TGTGCCAGCAGCGCCGGACAGTTTAACACTGAAGCTTTCTTT. Its translation is CASSAGQFNTEAFF.

The rearrangement joins TRBV7-6 to TRBJ2-7, with 7 bases matching TRBD1. Germline loops: CDR1 SGHVS, CDR2 FNYEAQ. The CDR3 runs to 17 residues. J lost 5 bases, V lost 5 bases, and 18 bases had no gene match. CDR3 amino acids: CASSLGRQGFGTHEQYF. The CDR3 nucleotides are TGTGCCAGCAGCCTCGGCCGACAGGGATTCGGTACCCACGAGCAGTACTTC.

The chain employs TRBV2 and TRBJ2-3; tentatively, D is TRBD1 (5 bases). Germline CDR1 SNHLY, CDR2 FYNNEI. Deletions cut 7 bases from V and 3 bases from J, with 8 bases between. This CDR3 region has 12 residues. CDR3 bases: TGTGCCAGCAACAGACAGACAGATACGCAGTATTTT. Amino acid sequence: CASNRQTDTQYF. Full variable domain (missing parts from reference TRBV2 and TRBJ2-3): EPEVTQTPSHQVTQMGQEVILRCVPISNHLYFYWYRQILGQKVEFLVSFYNNEISEKSEIFDDQFSVERPDGSNFTLKIRSTKLEDSAMYFCASNRQTDTQYFGPGTRLTVL.

DNA for the CDR3: TGTGCCACCAGCAACGCCGACAGGGGGCAGTATCAGCCCCAGCATTTT. It specifies CATSNADRGQYQPQHF. The chain uses TRBV15 and TRBJ1-5; 10 nucleotides agree with TRBD1. Germline CDR1 and CDR2: LNHNV and YYDKDF (reference sequence). This CDR3 is 16 amino acids long. After removal of 4 bases from V and 5 bases from J, the junction contained 8 bases not matched to a gene.

The CDR3 bases are TGTGCCAGCAGTTTAAATAGGGCAGGGGCCGAGCAGTACTTC. This gives the protein CASSLNRAGAEQYF. The V and J genes are TRBV28 and TRBJ2-7, with a possible D match to TRBD1 (6 bases). The CDR3 runs to 14 residues. Germline CDR1 is MDHEN and CDR2 is SYDVKM. With 2 bases removed from V and 6 bases from J, the gap between germline ends came to 14 bases.

This chain links TRBV5-8 with TRBJ2-1; TRBD2 aligns across 11 bases. Germline V gene sequence: CDR1 SGHTS, CDR2 YDEGEE. The CDR3 spans 20 residues. Losses at the gene ends were 4 bases for V and 0 bases for J; bases not matched to a gene: 15. The CDR3 protein is CASSRRTTSGSHSSYNEQFF. As DNA, the CDR3 is TGTGCCAGCAGCCGGAGGACAACTAGCGGGAGCCACAGCTCCTACAATGAGCAGTTCTTC.

The CDR3 coding sequence is TGTGCCTGGAGTAGCGGGGGGACCTACGAGCAGTACTTC. The encoded protein is CAWSSGGTYEQYF. The rearrangement joins TRBV30 to TRBJ2-7, with 9 bases matching TRBD2. This CDR3 has 13 amino acids. V lost 2 bases to trimming and J lost 2 bases; unmatched junction nucleotides: 1. Germline CDR1 is GTSNPN and CDR2 is SVGIG (reference sequence). Full variable domain (outside the CDR3, taken from reference TRBV30 and TRBJ2-7): SQTIHQWPATLVQPVGSPLSLECTVEGTSNPNLYWYRQAAGRGLQLLFYSVGIGQISSEVPQNLSASRPQDRQFILSSKKLLLSDSGFYLCAWSSGGTYEQYFGPGTRLTVT.

The rearrangement uses TRBV11-2 and TRBJ2-3, with TRBD1 identical over 7 bases. CDR1 and CDR2 from the germline V gene are SGHAT and FQNNGV. The V gene end was trimmed by 4 bases and the J gene end by 6 bases; junction bases not matched to a gene: 7. The CDR3 spans 14 residues. This chain's CDR3 is CASSSTGAADTQYF. The DNA for the CDR3 is TGTGCCAGCAGCTCCACAGGGGCAGCGGATACGCAGTATTTT. The full variable domain, completed using reference TRBV11-2 and TRBJ2-3, is EAGVAQSPRYKIIEKRQSVAFWCNPISGHATLYWYQQILGQGPKLLIQFQNNGVVDDSQLPKDRFSAERLKGVDSTLKIQPAKLEDSAVYLCASSSTGAADTQYFGPGTRLTVL.

The chain carries TRBV28 and TRBJ2-1, with 8 bases that match TRBD1. The V gene end was trimmed by 4 bases and the J gene end by 15 bases; junction bases not matched to a gene: 23. Germline CDR1 and CDR2: MDHEN and SYDVKM. This CDR3 comprises 17 residues. The CDR3 is CASSSLRLASYRGKVFF. The DNA of the CDR3 is TGTGCCAGCAGTTCCTTAAGGTTGGCAAGTTACAGGGGGAAGGTGTTCTTC.